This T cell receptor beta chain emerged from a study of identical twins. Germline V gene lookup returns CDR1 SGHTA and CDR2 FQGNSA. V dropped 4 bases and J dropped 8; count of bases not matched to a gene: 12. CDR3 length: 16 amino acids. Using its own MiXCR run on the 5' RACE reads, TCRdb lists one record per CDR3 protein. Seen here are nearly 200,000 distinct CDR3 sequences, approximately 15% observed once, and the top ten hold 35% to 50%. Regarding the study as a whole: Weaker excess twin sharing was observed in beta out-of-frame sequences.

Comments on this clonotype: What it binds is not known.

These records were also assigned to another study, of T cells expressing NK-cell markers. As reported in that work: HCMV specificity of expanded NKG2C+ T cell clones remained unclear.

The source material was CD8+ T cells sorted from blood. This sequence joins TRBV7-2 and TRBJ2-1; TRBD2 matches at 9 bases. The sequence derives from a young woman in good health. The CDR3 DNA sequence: TGTGCCAGCAGCTCCTCCAGTAGCGGGAGTGTATATGAGCAGTTCTTC. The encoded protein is CASSSSSSGSVYEQFF.